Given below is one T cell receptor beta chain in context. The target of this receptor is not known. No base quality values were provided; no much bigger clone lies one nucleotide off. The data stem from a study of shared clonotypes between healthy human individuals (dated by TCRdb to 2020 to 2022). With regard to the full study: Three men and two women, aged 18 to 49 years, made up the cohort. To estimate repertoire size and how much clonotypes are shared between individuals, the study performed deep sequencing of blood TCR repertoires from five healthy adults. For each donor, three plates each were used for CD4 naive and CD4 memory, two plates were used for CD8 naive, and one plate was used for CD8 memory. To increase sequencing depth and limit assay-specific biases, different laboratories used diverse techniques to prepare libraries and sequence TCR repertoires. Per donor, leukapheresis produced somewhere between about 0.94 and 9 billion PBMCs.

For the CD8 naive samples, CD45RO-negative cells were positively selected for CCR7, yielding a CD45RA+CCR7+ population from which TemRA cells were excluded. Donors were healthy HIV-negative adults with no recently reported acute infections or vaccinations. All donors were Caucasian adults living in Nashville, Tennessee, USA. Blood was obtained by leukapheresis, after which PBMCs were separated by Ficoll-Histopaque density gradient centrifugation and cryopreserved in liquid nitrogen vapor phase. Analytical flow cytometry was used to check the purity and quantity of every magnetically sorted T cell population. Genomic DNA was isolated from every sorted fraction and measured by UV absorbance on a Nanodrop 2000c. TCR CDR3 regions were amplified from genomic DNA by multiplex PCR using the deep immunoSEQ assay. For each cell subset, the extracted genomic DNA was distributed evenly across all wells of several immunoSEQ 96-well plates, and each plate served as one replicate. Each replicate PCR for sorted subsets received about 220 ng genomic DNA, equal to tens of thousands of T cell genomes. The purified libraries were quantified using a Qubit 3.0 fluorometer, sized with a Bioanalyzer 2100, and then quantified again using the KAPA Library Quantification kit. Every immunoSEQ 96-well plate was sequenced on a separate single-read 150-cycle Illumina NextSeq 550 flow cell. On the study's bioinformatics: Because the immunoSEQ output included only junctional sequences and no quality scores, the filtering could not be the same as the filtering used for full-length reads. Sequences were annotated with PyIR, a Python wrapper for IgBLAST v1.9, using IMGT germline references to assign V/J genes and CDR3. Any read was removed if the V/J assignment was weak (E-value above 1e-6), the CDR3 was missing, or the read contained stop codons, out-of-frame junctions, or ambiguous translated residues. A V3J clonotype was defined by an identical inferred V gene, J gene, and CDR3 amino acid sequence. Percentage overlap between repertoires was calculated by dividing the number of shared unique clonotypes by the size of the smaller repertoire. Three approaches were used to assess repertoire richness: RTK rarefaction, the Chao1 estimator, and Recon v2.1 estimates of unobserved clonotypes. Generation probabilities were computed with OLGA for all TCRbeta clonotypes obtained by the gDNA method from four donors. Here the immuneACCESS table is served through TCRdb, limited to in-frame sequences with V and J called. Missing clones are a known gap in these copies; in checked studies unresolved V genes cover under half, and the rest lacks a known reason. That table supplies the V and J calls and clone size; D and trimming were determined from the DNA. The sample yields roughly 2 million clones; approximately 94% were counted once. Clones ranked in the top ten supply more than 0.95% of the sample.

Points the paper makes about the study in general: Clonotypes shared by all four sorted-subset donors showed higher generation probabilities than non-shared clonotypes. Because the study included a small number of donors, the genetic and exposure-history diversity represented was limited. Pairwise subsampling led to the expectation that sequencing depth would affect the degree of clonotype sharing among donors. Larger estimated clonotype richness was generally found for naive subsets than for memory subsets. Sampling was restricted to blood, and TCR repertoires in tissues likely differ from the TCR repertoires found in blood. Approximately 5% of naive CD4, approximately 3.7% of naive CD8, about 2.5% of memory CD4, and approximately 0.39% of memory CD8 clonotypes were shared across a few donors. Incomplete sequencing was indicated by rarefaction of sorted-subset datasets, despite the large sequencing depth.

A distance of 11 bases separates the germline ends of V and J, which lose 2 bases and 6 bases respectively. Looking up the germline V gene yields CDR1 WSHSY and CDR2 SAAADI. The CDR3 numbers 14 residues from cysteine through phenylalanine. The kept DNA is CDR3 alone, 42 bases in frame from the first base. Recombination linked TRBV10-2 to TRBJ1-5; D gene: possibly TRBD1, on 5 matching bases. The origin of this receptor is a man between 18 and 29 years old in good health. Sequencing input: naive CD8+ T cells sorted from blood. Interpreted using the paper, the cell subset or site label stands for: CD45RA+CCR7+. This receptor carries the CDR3 CASSETGGLQPQHF. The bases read TGCGCCAGCAGTGAGACTGGGGGTCTTCAGCCCCAGCATTTT.